The 23 T cell receptor beta chains below all came from one sample that was sequenced in a study of cytomegalovirus exposure and HLA in healthy donors. The study ran its PCR with 60 Vbeta and 13 Jbeta primers. Repertoires were generated with immunoSEQ multiplex PCR, while TCRdb's copy carries only in-frame clones and drops some. Of approximately 150,000 clones in the sample, around 67% were seen once. The sample consisted of PBMCs. These receptors were taken from a woman under 30 in good health and CMV-seropositive.

This clone appeared a few times. This chain links TRBV7-8 with TRBJ1-3, with D unclear. The V gene lost 5 bases and the J gene lost 0 bases, with 14 bases spanning the gap. The CDR3 runs to 16 residues. Looked up from germline, CDR1 is SGHVS and CDR2 is FQNEAQ. CDR3: CASSHGVTSSGNTIYF. The CDR3 region has the DNA TGTGCCAGCAGCCATGGTGTAACCAGCTCTGGAAACACCATATATTTT.

The rearrangement links TRBV5-6 to TRBJ2-7, with D possibly TRBD1 on 5 matching bases. Per germline, CDR1 SGHDT and CDR2 YYEEEE. Trimming stripped 3 bases from V and 3 bases from J, with 16 bases between. The CDR3 is made up of 15 amino acids. The CDR3 nucleotides read TGTGCCAGCAGCTCAGGGTCTTTCCGGTTCTACGAGCAGTACTTC. Translation: CASSSGSFRFYEQYF. Looking up the rest from reference TRBV5-6 and TRBJ2-7 gives the full variable domain: DAGVTQSPTHLIKTRGQQVTLRCSPKSGHDTVSWYQQALGQGPQFIFQYYEEEERQRGNFPDRFSGHQFPNYSSELNVNALLLGDSALYLCASSSGSFRFYEQYFGPGTRLTVT.

Regarding this clone: The junction departs from the called germline gene at one end, perhaps through a read error. This chain links TRBV7-9 with TRBJ2-5; D call uncertain. CDR3 length: 15 amino acids. Germline V CDR1 and CDR2: SEHNR, FQNEAQ (reference sequence). DNA for the CDR3: TGTTCCAGCAGCTTAGCTGCGTCATTTCAAGAGACCCAGTACTTC. Translating gives CSSSLAASFQETQYF. Supplemented by reference TRBV7-9 and TRBJ2-5, the full variable domain reads DTGVSQNPRHKITKRGQNVTFRCDPISEHNRLYWYRQTLGQGPEFLTYFQNEAQLEKSRLLSDRFSAERPKGSFSTLEIQRTEQGDSAMYLCSSSLAASFQETQYFGPGTRLLVL.

This clone has only a few counts. This chain uses TRBV5-6 with TRBJ1-5; D is uncertain. This CDR3 spans 16 amino acids. CDR1 and CDR2 from the germline V gene are SGHDT and YYEEEE. The V gene lost 1 base and the J gene lost 2 bases, with 13 bases spanning the gap. The CDR3 here is CASSLRSLVGNQPQHF. Here the CDR3 DNA reads TGTGCCAGCAGCTTGAGATCATTAGTTGGCAATCAGCCCCAGCATTTT.

The chain recombines TRBV13 with TRBJ1-5; D is uncertain. The CDR3 covers 12 residues. Deletions cut 4 bases from V and 9 bases from J, with 10 bases between. Germline lookup yields CDR1 PRHDT and CDR2 FYEKMQ (reference sequence). This CDR3 is CASSSHGVPQHF. The CDR3, as DNA: TGTGCCAGCAGCTCGCACGGTGTGCCCCAGCATTTT.

The V gene is TRBV18, the J gene TRBJ2-7, with 7 bases that match TRBD1. V was pared by 3 bases and J by 5 bases, with 10 bases of the junction left unmatched. The CDR3 covers 15 residues. CDR1 is KGHSH, CDR2 LQKENI, per germline. CDR3 amino acids: CASSPTWRQGDEQYF. In DNA, the CDR3 is TGTGCCAGCTCACCGACGTGGAGACAGGGAGACGAGCAGTACTTC. Full variable domain (rest looked up from reference TRBV18 and TRBJ2-7): NAGVMQNPRHLVRRRGQEARLRCSPMKGHSHVYWYRQLPEEGLKFMVYLQKENIIDESGMPKERFSAEFPKEGPSILRIQQVVRGDSAAYFCASSPTWRQGDEQYFGPGTRLTVT.

This clone has a handful of counts. The genes are TRBV7-8 and TRBJ1-5, with D unclear. CDR3 length equals 14 residues. V was cut by 4 bases and J by 2 bases, with 9 bases left in between. Germline V gene data show CDR1 as SGHVS and CDR2 as FQNEAQ. In nucleotides, the CDR3 is TGTGCCAGCAGCTGGGCATGGGGCAATCAGCCCCAGCATTTT. Amino acids: CASSWAWGNQPQHF.

J is TRBJ1-5 and V is TRBV15; D remains ambiguous. The CDR3 is 14 residues long. Looked up from germline, CDR1 is LNHNV and CDR2 is YYDKDF (reference sequence). The V gene lost 2 bases and the J gene lost 4 bases, with 9 bases spanning the gap. The CDR3 nucleotides read TGTGCCACCAGCAGATTGGACTCGAATCAGCCCCAGCATTTT. Protein: CATSRLDSNQPQHF.

The count of this clone is one. This chain uses TRBV5-1 with TRBJ1-5, with TRBD1 matching over 9 bases. The V segment lost 7 bases and the J segment 9 bases; nucleotides outside the gene matches: 11. Looked up from germline, CDR1 is SGHRS and CDR2 is YFSETQ. CDR3 length: 14 amino acids. In DNA form, the CDR3 reads TGCGCCAGCCGGACAGGGGTTTGGGGGGGGCCCCAGCATTTT. Amino acid sequence: CASRTGVWGGPQHF.

The chain is built from TRBV18 and TRBJ1-2, with TRBD1 matching over 8 bases. In germline, CDR1 is KGHSH, CDR2 LQKENI. The CDR3 consists of 13 residues. V lost 8 bases and J lost 4; bases outside the gene matches: 6. CDR3 amino acids: CASTGTGLYGYTF. The CDR3 bases are TGTGCCAGCACCGGGACAGGTCTCTATGGCTACACCTTC.

The chain combines TRBV27 with TRBJ1-1; D possibly corresponds to TRBD1 (5 bases). This CDR3 comprises 17 residues. Germline CDR1 and CDR2: MNHEY and SMNVEV (reference sequence). Between the trimmed V and J ends, which lost 6 bases and 5 bases, there was a span of 25 bases. In nucleotides, the CDR3 is TGTGCCAGCAGAACCTCGTTCGGGGGTTCGATTAGGACTGAAGCTTTCTTT. This gives the protein CASRTSFGGSIRTEAFF.

The chain combines TRBV9 with TRBJ2-5, with 14 bases that match TRBD2. J lost 5 bases, V lost 3 bases, and 6 bases had no gene match. There are 16 residues in the CDR3. Germline-derived CDR1 and CDR2 are SGDLS and YYNGEE. CDR3 coding DNA: TGTGCCAGCAGCGAGGGACTAGCGGGAGTTTTCGAGACCCAGTACTTC. This gives the protein CASSEGLAGVFETQYF.

The chain employs TRBV12-5 and TRBJ1-2; D is undetermined. V lost 3 bases and J 2 bases, leaving 7 bases between the germline ends. The germline V gene has CDR1 LGHNT and CDR2 FRNRAP. The CDR3 runs 13 residues. The CDR3 loop reads CASGFGPNYGYTF. The CDR3 DNA reads as TGTGCTAGTGGTTTTGGGCCGAACTATGGCTACACCTTC.

The V call is TRBV30, the J call TRBJ1-4; the match to TRBD1 covers 7 bases. V was clipped by 5 bases and J by 4 bases; unmatched bases: 16. The CDR3 consists of 17 residues. Germline CDR1 GTSNPN, CDR2 SVGIG (reference sequence). In DNA form, the CDR3 reads TGTGCCTGGGGAAAGGCTCCGACGGGACAGCATAATGAAAAACTGTTTTTT. Its translation: CAWGKAPTGQHNEKLFF.

This clone appeared a few times. The chain combines TRBV27 with TRBJ1-6, with D possibly being TRBD1 (6 bases). Germline lookup yields CDR1 MNHEY and CDR2 SMNVEV (reference sequence). This CDR3 has 16 residues. Trimming pared 1 base from V and 8 bases from J, leaving 15 bases between. CDR3 sequence: CASSLWGAGGDSPLHF. CDR3 DNA sequence: TGTGCCAGCAGTTTATGGGGGGCGGGGGGCGATTCACCCCTCCACTTT.

This chain uses TRBV11-3 with TRBJ2-5; D gene ambiguous. The DNA end is more similar to TRBJ2-7, so the J call may be wrong. The CDR3 length is 13 residues. The germline V gene has CDR1 SGHNT and CDR2 YENEEA. CDR3 amino acids: CASSDGIAFEQYF. The CDR3 bases are TGTGCCAGCAGCGATGGAATAGCATTCGAGCAGTACTTC.

This chain links TRBV4-3 with TRBJ2-3; tentatively, D is TRBD1 (6 bases). CDR3 length: 15 amino acids. Germline V gene lookup returns CDR1 LGHNA and CDR2 YSLEER. V was shortened by 2 bases and J by 3 bases, with 12 bases between the two germline ends. CDR3 region: CASSQSTGRTDTQYF. The CDR3 DNA sequence: TGCGCCAGCAGCCAATCTACAGGGAGAACAGATACGCAGTATTTT.

J is TRBJ1-2 and V is TRBV6-1; D uncertain. The length of the CDR3 is 12 residues. In germline, CDR1 is MNHNS, CDR2 SASEGT. The ends were cut back, 1 base at V and 4 bases at J, with 4 bases in the middle. CDR3: CASSEGSYGYTF. The CDR3 DNA reads TGTGCCAGCAGTGAAGGGAGCTATGGCTACACCTTC.

The chain carries TRBV11-2 and TRBJ2-1; TRBD2 is a possible D gene (6 bases). Looked up from germline, CDR1 is SGHAT and CDR2 is FQNNGV. V was pared by 5 bases and J by 7 bases, with 15 bases between. The CDR3 covers 14 residues. The DNA of the CDR3 is TGTGCCAGCAGCCCGAGTGGGACTCGTAATGAGCAGTTCTTC. The encoded protein is CASSPSGTRNEQFF.

The rearrangement joins TRBV7-2 to TRBJ1-2; 10 nucleotides match TRBD1. CDR3 length: 14 residues. After removal of 5 bases from V and 4 bases from J, the junction contained 4 bases not matched to a gene. CDR1 and CDR2 (germline): SGHTA, FQGNSA. CDR3 in amino acids: CASSTRTGGYGYTF. CDR3 nucleotides: TGTGCCAGCAGCACACGGACAGGGGGCTATGGCTACACCTTC.

This clone turned up a few times. This chain links TRBV28 with TRBJ1-1; D is possibly TRBD1 (5 bases). Looked up from germline, CDR1 is MDHEN and CDR2 is SYDVKM. V shed 5 bases and J shed 3 bases, with 7 bases lying between them. The CDR3 runs to 12 residues. DNA for the CDR3: TGTGCCAGCAGTCCAGGGTACACTGAAGCTTTCTTT. This sequence encodes CASSPGYTEAFF.

This chain connects TRBV5-1 to TRBJ2-5, with a possible D match to TRBD2 (6 bases). This CDR3 region has 16 residues. CDR1 is SGHRS and CDR2 is YFSETQ in the germline V gene. V was clipped by 1 base and J by 3 bases, with 16 bases between them. The CDR3 DNA reads TGCGCCAGCAGCTTGTCTCGGAGGGCCGTGGAAGAGACCCAGTACTTC. This gives the protein CASSLSRRAVEETQYF.

V usage is TRBV7-2 and J usage is TRBJ1-1; D possibly corresponds to TRBD1 (6 bases). This CDR3 contains 15 residues. Per the germline V gene, CDR1 is SGHTA and CDR2 is FQGNSA. The V end lost 1 base, the J end lost 1 base, and 10 bases lay between the germline ends. DNA for the CDR3: TGTGCCAGCAGCTTAGTCCAGGGGTCGAACACTGAAGCTTTCTTT. Translating it yields CASSLVQGSNTEAFF. The whole variable domain, remainder taken from reference TRBV7-2 and TRBJ1-1, is GAGVSQSPSNKVTEKGKDVELRCDPISGHTALYWYRQSLGQGLEFLIYFQGNSAPDKSGLPSDRFSAERTGGSVSTLTIQRTQQEDSAVYLCASSLVQGSNTEAFFGQGTRLTVV.